This record covers a single TCR beta chain. Its matching antigen is unknown. The data were taken from a study of monozygotic twins with inflammatory bowel disease. Findings and limits, study-wide: Discordant twins had repertoire similarity that did not differ from that of concordant twins, possibly from limited power.

The template-switching step introduced UMIs that carried a 6-nucleotide sample barcode. Each CDR3 protein gets one entry in TCRdb, which reprocessed the 5' RACE reads and gives no DNA. The listing records some 210,000 distinct CDR3 sequences. This CDR3 spans 14 amino acids. Per germline, CDR1 KGHSH and CDR2 LQKENI. Sequencing was carried out using blood. The chain recombines TRBV18 with TRBJ1-1; TCRdb designates TRBD1, a call that cannot be tested without DNA. This clonotype was sampled from a human donor with ulcerative colitis or Crohn's disease, or a healthy co-twin of an affected twin (not recorded which). CDR3 amino acids: CASSQGQGPIEAFF.